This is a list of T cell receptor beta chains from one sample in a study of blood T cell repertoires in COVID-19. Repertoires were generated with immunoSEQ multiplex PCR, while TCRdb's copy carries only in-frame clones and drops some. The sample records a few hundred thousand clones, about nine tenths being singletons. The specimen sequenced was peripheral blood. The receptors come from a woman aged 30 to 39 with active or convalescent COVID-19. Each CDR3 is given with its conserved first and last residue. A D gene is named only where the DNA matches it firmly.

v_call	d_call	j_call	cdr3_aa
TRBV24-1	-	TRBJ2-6	CATSGAGIDSGANVLTF
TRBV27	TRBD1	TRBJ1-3	CASSLTGGPGNTIYF
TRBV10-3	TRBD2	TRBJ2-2	CAISESSASGDPELFF
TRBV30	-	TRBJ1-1	CAWSGTPTKSEAFF
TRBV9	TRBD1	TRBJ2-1	CASSLPGGTAYNEQFF
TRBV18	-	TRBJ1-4	CASSPPVGGNEKLFF
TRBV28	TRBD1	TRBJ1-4	CASSLTGTGAEKLFF
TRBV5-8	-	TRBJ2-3	CASSSLLLTRARADTQYF
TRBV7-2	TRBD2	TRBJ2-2	CASSSALAGGKNAGELFF
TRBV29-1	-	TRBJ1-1	CSVEGHEAFF
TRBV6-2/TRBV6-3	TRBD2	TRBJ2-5	CASSRDPRLATETQYF
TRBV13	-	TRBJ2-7	CASSRGGAGHPAYEQYF
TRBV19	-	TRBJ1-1	CASSSAGEAFF
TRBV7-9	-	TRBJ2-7	CASSLGGGREQYF
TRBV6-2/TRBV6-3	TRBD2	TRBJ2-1	CASSRLAGVYNEQFF
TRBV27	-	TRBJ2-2	CASSLLQHTYTGELFF
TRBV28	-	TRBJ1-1	CASSRPLNRAANTEAFF
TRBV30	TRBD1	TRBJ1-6	CAWSTGQGPSPLHF
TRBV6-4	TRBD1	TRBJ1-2	CASSGDRGSVLF
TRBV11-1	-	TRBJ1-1	CASSQRRGTEAFF
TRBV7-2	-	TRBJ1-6	CASSLGNAASYNSPLHF
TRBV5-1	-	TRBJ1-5	CASSLDSGGNQPQHF
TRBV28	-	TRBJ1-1	CASSLTENTEAFF
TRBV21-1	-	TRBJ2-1	CASTWRRVFPIQSSYNEQFF
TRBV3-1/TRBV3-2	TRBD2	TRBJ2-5	CASARTSGETQYF
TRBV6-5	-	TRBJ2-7	CASTRRQENEQYF
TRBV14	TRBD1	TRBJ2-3	CASSQDAPGGFRDTQYF
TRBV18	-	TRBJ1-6	CASSPQSLDSPLHF
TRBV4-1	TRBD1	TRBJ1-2	CASSPGTALSYGYTF
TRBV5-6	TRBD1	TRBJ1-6	CASAGGPSSYNSPLHF
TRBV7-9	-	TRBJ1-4	CASSTLAGNEKLFF
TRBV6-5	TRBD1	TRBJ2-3	CASSTGQGVTDTQYF
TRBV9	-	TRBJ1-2	CASSVARRGDGYTF